This T cell receptor (beta chain) was found in a study of control samples from healthy donors and cancer patients. Here immunoSEQ multiplex PCR was the method, and the copy in TCRdb shows in-frame clones only, minus some. The sample consists of more than 20,000 clones, more than 75% of them appearing once. Germline V CDR1 and CDR2: KGHDR, SFDVKD. Trimming took off 3 bases at V and 5 bases at J, with 19 bases between the two ends. The length of the CDR3 is 18 residues. Sequencing input: PBMCs. The clonotype comes from a middle-aged man with lung cancer. This sequence joins TRBV24-1 and TRBJ1-6; possible D gene TRBD1, 5 bases. CDR3 sequence: CATSDPTAGRTNNSPLHF. The CDR3 DNA reads TGTGCCACCAGTGATCCGACAGCAGGGCGGACCAATAATTCACCCCTCCACTTT.